The clone carrying this T cell receptor (beta chain) was found a few times. This specimen belongs to a study of blood T cells in healthy people across ages. This CDR3 is built from 14 residues. The V and J ends lost 2 bases and 1 base respectively, with 10 bases between them. The germline V gene has CDR1 DFQATT and CDR2 SNEGSKA (reference sequence). Primers used in a second PCR of roughly 7 to 12 cycles were a sample-barcoded 5' primer and a J-beta primer mix. TCRdb fed the 5' RACE reads into MiXCR, producing one record per CDR3 protein. The table lists roughly 1,700,000 distinct CDR3 sequences, 28% of them singletons.

Sequencing used blood. The receptor comes from a woman in her 30s in good health. This chain uses TRBV20-1 with TRBJ2-3; D possibly corresponds to TRBD2 (7 bases). CDR3 nucleotides: TGCAGTGCTAGATTAGGGGGGGGCACAGATACGCAGTATTTT. It codes for CSARLGGGTDTQYF.